The rows below give T cell receptor beta chains drawn from one sample of a study of tumor-infiltrating lymphocytes in primary liver carcinoma. TCRdb itself ran the multiplex PCR reads through MiXCR, one entry per CDR3 protein. In the table there are about 330,000 distinct CDR3 sequences, about 61% of which are singletons. Sequenced input: peripheral blood. Source of these receptors: a man aged 35 to 55 with primary liver carcinoma and hepatitis B virus infection. Each CDR3 is given without its conserved first and last residue. The order of the fields is J gene, CDR3 length, V gene, clone size, CDR3 protein. Size is stated for part of the rows, as once, few or many counts, or as a class when the clone is expanded.

>TRBJ2-1|10|TRBV29-1|many
SSISPDNEQF
>TRBJ2-3|10|TRBV10-3|.
AMGQGTDTQY
>TRBJ1-1|13|TRBV4-2|many
ASSQDMEGHTEAF
>TRBJ2-6|14|TRBV7-3|.
ASRLDSFSGANVLT
>TRBJ2-7|13|TRBV11-2|.
ASSRLAGGSHEHY
>TRBJ2-5|16|TRBV12-3/TRBV12-4|few
ASSRGTSGLGVQETQY
>TRBJ2-7|14|TRBV5-4|.
ASSPPGAGAIYEQY
>TRBJ2-7|10|TRBV6-5|many
ASSGGFYEQY
>TRBJ2-2|14|TRBV5-1|.
ASSPRQGSDTGELF
>TRBJ2-3|14|TRBV11-1|.
ASSFPTVGGPDTQY
>TRBJ2-1|13|TRBV11-2|.
ASSLVTSVINEQF
>TRBJ2-2|14|TRBV4-1|few
ASSQAFGPNTGELF
>TRBJ1-3|14|TRBV5-1|.
ASSPTGPVPGNTIY
>TRBJ2-5|9|TRBV19|.
ASSMLDKKY
>TRBJ2-7|13|TRBV11-2|.
ASNWPSGAAYEQY
>TRBJ2-5|14|TRBV11-1|.
ASSFQVTSGRETQY
>TRBJ2-2|13|TRBV12-3/TRBV12-4|.
VSSLAATNTGELF
>TRBJ2-2|14|TRBV11-2|once
ASSIAGRGNTGELS
>TRBJ2-1|12|TRBV11-2|.
ASGLVGVSNEEF
>TRBJ2-5|11|TRBV5-6|many
ASSLGQQETQY